The TCR beta chain described here comes from a study of blood T cell repertoires in COVID-19 (dated by TCRdb to 2020 to 2022). For the study in its entirety: Samples covering the acute and convalescent phases of COVID-19 were provided by collaborators in the United States, Italy and Spain. The prospective study material was composed of cDNA or gDNA derived from T cells, B-cell-depleted T cells, or PBMCs. Subjects who had been exposed to COVID-19, were actively infected with it, or had recovered from it provided the deeply sampled blood TCRbeta repertoires that made up the dataset. The repertoires were released in a freely available public database meant as a resource for research on the immune response to SARS-CoV-2. Samples came from the ongoing ImmuneRACE study (first 160 participants) plus 1,254 subjects from 6 global collaborators. Nearly every sample came with metadata listing a de-identified subject ID, COVID-19 status, age in years and sex. Where available, HLA class I and class II types were taken from metadata supplied by the sample provider and were not determined by assay-based typing. What the work shows at the level of the full study, not this receptor alone: The amount of clinical and demographic metadata varied by source and participant and was provided uncurated.

Comment on this clone: Its antigen is still unknown. No clone much larger than this one lies a single base away; base qualities are absent.

TCRbeta CDR3 regions were amplified from genomic DNA by means of the immunoSEQ Assay, a bias-controlled multiplex PCR. The published analysis was carried out like this. The number of nucleated cells in each sample was estimated by amplification of reference gene primers within the assay. To quantify the absolute abundance of each unique TCRbeta CDR3 rearrangement, sequence reads were collapsed and filtered. Productive Simpson clonality was computed per sample as the square root of Simpson's diversity index over productive rearrangements. Sourced from immuneACCESS, this table was stored by TCRdb with only in-frame sequences that have V and J called. A share of the clones is absent; for the studies checked, an unresolved V gene accounts for under half, and the remainder has no known explanation. That table furnishes V, J and clone size, whereas the DNA furnished D and trimming. The sample table shows 220,000 or so clones, and 80% to 85% are seen once. Clones ranked in the top ten supply around 2.7% of the sample.

From the germline V gene, CDR1 is SGHRS and CDR2 is YFSETQ. V is cut by 8 bases and J by 6 bases, and the space between the germline ends is 21 bases. From cysteine to phenylalanine, the CDR3 is 14 amino acids long. Just CDR3 DNA is preserved here, 42 bases in frame from base 1. Another Seattle source contributed samples from volunteer blood donors who had recovered from COVID-19. Each collaborating institution followed its own protocols to collect whole blood in K2EDTA tubes. Collaborator samples were shipped for TCRbeta analysis as frozen whole blood, isolated PBMCs, or DNA extracted from either sample type.

The sequence came from a woman aged 30 to 39 who had recovered from COVID-19. The sequence links TRBV5-1 to TRBJ2-7, and possibly TRBD2, on 7 matching bases. Sequencing used peripheral blood. The sequenced DNA is TGCGCCAGTACGGACGGGATCGGGGGGCTCGAGCAGTACTTC. Protein translation: CASTDGIGGLEQYF. The full variable domain, with segments outside the CDR3 supplied by the reference TRBV5-1 and TRBJ2-7 proteins, appears as KAGVTQTPRYLIKTRGQQVTLSCSPISGHRSVSWYQQTPGQGLQFLFEYFSETQRNKGNFPGRFSGRQFSNSRSEMNVSTLELGDSALYLCASTDGIGGLEQYFGPGTRLTVT.